Many counts were recorded for the clone carrying this T cell receptor beta chain. Its antigen remains unidentified. These data originate in a study of regulatory T cells in long-lasting Graves disease. The study, taken as a whole, reports: Persistent disease was characterized by preferential usage of TRBV28, TRBJ1-2 and TRBJ2-5.

Trimming pared 4 bases from V and 3 bases from J, leaving 13 bases between. The CDR3 sequence is 15 residues long. CDR1 is SGHRS and CDR2 is YFSETQ in the germline V gene. The TCR beta library used iRepertoire HTBI primers with Arm-PCR amplification of CDR3. Via MiXCR, TCRdb re-called the multiplex PCR reads, giving one row per CDR3 protein. The sample holds roughly 520,000 distinct CDR3 sequences, around 13% seen once. Time point: newly diagnosed GD, antithyroid drugs for less than 3 months. From PBMCs, RNA was extracted and then used to make the TCR library. This same sample was also taken into another study, of T cells in Graves' hyperthyroidism and ophthalmopathy.

The rearrangement links TRBV5-1 to TRBJ2-2, with TRBD2 as a possible D gene (6 bases). The clonotype comes from a woman in her twenties or thirties with Graves disease. The sample here was peripheral blood mononuclear cells (PBMCs), taken at new diagnosis, from a patient treated with antithyroid drugs. DNA of the CDR3: TGCGCCAGCAGCATGGGCGGGACGTACACCGGGGAGCTGTTTTTT. Translated, it gives CASSMGGTYTGELFF.